This is a list of T cell receptor beta chains from one sample in a study of T cell responses to AZD1222 COVID-19 vaccine. Sequencing used immunoSEQ multiplex PCR; TCRdb keeps in-frame clones, though not all of them. This sample has around 110,000 clones; 92% occur once, and the top ten carry about 8.1%. The sample in question was peripheral blood, obtained 28 days after the second AZD1222 dose. The receptor set was obtained from an adult who received the AZD1222 COVID-19 vaccine. The conserved cysteine and the conserved F or W are not part of the CDR3 here.

j_call | v_call | cdr3_aa
TRBJ1-6 | TRBV11-2 | ASSLSRGNSPLH
TRBJ2-3 | TRBV9 | ASSPDSIYTDTQY
TRBJ2-5 | TRBV7-2 | ASSFRTGTRETQY
TRBJ2-3 | TRBV27 | ASSSSGSPSTDTQY
TRBJ2-7 | TRBV28 | ASSSGTSISYEQY
TRBJ1-2 | TRBV5-4 | ASRLTGGIGYT
TRBJ1-2 | TRBV6-5 | ASSYSKNGRRYGYT
TRBJ1-3 | TRBV6-1 | ASSELNGNTIY
TRBJ1-1 | TRBV18 | ASSPASKNTEAF
TRBJ2-3 | TRBV19 | ASSIRESTDTQY
TRBJ1-4 | TRBV12-5 | ASAATAGRNEKLF
TRBJ2-1 | TRBV9 | ASSVVRGSYNEQF
TRBJ1-1 | TRBV20-1 | SAGGEAF
TRBJ1-5 | TRBV5-6 | ASSLWLGGNRNQPQH
TRBJ2-5 | TRBV2 | ASRLGGEDRETQY
TRBJ1-2 | TRBV19 | ASSMGKIRRTTNYGYT
TRBJ2-1 | TRBV10-3 | AIRPTAGGHNEQF
TRBJ1-2 | TRBV12-5 | ASGFPGGTMINYGYT
TRBJ2-3 | TRBV14 | ASSLAGGRTDTQY
TRBJ1-2 | TRBV28 | ANRETLGPYGYT
TRBJ1-1 | TRBV27 | ASRHLTGARNTEAF
TRBJ2-2 | TRBV5-4 | AIPSGREAGELF
TRBJ2-5 | TRBV7-2 | ASSLAWLAGGSFRETQY
TRBJ2-7 | TRBV4-3 | ASSLRQGSEQY
TRBJ2-1 | TRBV28 | ASTNTAGEQF
TRBJ2-1 | TRBV3-1/TRBV3-2 | ASSQGPTGGGQF
TRBJ1-1 | TRBV2 | ASAPDMDTEAF
TRBJ1-2 | TRBV19 | ASSPGGGYGYT
TRBJ1-6 | TRBV27 | ASSPQGFENSPLH
TRBJ2-5 | TRBV11-2 | ASSLGGRETQY
TRBJ2-1 | TRBV7-3 | ASSLNGQPSYNEQF
TRBJ1-4 | TRBV27 | ASSSPRQGNEKLF
TRBJ1-1 | TRBV15 | ATSRDRDRGDMNTEAF
TRBJ1-2 | TRBV3-1/TRBV3-2 | ASSQIDRVDYGYT
TRBJ1-3 | TRBV28 | ASSSPPGGGSNTIY
TRBJ1-1 | TRBV5-1 | ASSPGGVNTEAF
TRBJ1-5 | TRBV27 | ASSLTANQPQH
TRBJ1-5 | TRBV6-5 | ASRGPWGEPQH
TRBJ1-2 | TRBV2 | ASSAQGGNYGYT
TRBJ2-7 | TRBV5-1 | ASSLSGGRASGEQY
TRBJ2-2 | TRBV7-8 | ASSLAGRERPGELF
TRBJ2-1 | TRBV6-5 | ASSYSGLAGYNEQF
TRBJ1-2 | TRBV3-1/TRBV3-2 | ASSQGSGGYT
TRBJ1-4 | TRBV3-1/TRBV3-2 | ASSQDLGAWEKLF
TRBJ1-1 | TRBV7-2 | ASSFGREAF
TRBJ2-7 | TRBV19 | ASRGGNLGEQY
TRBJ2-7 | TRBV2 | ASSGDRFYEQY